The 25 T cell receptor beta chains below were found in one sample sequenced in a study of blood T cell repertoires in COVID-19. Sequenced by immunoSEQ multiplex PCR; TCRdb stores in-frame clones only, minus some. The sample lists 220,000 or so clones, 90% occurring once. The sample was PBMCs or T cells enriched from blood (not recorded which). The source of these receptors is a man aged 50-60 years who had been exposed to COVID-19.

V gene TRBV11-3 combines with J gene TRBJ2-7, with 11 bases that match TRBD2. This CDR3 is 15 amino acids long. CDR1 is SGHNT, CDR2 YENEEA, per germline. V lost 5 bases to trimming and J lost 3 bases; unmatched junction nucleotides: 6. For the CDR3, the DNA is TGTGCCAGCAGCCCGACGCTAGCGGGAGGCTACGAGCAGTACGTC. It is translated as CASSPTLAGGYEQYV.

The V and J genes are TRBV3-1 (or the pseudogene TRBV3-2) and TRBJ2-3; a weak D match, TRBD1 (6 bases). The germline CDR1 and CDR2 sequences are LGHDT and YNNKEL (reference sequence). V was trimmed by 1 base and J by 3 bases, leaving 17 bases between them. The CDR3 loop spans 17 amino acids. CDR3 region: CASSQASRVRGTDTQYF. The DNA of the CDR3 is TGTGCCAGCAGCCAAGCTAGCCGTGTCAGGGGAACAGATACGCAGTATTTT.

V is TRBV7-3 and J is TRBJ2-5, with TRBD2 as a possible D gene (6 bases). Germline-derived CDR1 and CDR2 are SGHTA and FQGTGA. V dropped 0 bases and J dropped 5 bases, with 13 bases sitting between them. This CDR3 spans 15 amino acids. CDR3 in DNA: TGTGCCAGCAGCTTAACTCCCGGGAGTGGGGAGACCCAGTACTTC. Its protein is CASSLTPGSGETQYF.

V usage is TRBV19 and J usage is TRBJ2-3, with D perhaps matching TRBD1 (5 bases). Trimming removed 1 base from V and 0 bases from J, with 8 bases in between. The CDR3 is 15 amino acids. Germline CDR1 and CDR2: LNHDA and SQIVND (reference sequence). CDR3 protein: CASSIGQPSTDTQYF. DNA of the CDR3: TGTGCCAGTAGTATAGGACAGCCTAGCACAGATACGCAGTATTTT.

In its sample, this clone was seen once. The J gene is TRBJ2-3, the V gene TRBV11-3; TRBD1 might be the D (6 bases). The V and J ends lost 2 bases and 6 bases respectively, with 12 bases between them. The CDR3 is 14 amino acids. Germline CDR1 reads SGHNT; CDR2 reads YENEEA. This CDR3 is CASSLSGDYDTQYF. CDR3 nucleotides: TGTGCCAGCAGCTTATCAGGGGATTACGATACGCAGTATTTT.

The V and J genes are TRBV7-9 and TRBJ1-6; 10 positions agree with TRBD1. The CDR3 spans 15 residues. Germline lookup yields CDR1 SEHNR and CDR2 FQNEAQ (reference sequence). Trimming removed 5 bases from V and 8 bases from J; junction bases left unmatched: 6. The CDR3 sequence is CASSMGQGNHSPLHF. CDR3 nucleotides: TGTGCCAGCAGCATGGGACAGGGGAACCATTCACCCCTCCACTTT.

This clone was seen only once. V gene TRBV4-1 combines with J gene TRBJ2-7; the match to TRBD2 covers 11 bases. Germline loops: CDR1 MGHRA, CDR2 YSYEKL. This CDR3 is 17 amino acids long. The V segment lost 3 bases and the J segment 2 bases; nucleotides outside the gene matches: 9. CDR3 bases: TGCGCCAGCAGCCAGACCGCTGTAGCGGGAGGGCCCTACGAGCAGTACGTC. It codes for CASSQTAVAGGPYEQYV.

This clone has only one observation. The CDR3 here is CASSLVSVGYNEQFF. In DNA form, the CDR3 reads TGTGCCAGTAGTCTAGTCAGCGTTGGGTACAATGAGCAGTTCTTC. V is TRBV19 and J is TRBJ2-1, with D uncertain. Germline values: CDR1 LNHDA, CDR2 SQIVND (reference sequence). V lost 5 bases and J 4 bases, leaving 15 bases between the germline ends. The CDR3 has 15 amino acids.

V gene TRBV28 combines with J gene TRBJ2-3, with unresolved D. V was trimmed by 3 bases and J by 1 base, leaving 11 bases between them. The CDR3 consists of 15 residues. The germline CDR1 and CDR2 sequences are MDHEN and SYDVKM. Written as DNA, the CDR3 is TGTGCCAGCAGTTTTGGCAGAACCCGCACAGATACGCAGTATTTT. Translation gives CASSFGRTRTDTQYF.

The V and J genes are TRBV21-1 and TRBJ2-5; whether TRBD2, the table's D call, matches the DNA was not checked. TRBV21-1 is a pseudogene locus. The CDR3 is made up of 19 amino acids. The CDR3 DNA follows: TGTGCCAGCAGCAAAACAACTACAAACAGAGCGGGGGGGAGAGAGACCCAGTACTTC. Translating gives CASSKTTTNRAGGRETQYF.

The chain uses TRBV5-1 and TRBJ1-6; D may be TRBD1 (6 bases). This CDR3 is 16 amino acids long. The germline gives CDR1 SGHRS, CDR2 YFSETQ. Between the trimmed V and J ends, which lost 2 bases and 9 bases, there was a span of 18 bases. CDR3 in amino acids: CASSLNAWTVSSPLHF. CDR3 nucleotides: TGCGCCAGCAGCTTAAACGCATGGACAGTAAGTTCACCCCTCCACTTT.

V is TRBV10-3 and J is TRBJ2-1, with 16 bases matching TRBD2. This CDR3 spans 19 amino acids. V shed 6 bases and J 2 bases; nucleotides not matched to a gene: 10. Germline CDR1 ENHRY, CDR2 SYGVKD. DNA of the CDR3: TGTGCCATCAGGAGGGCAGGGACTAGCGGGAGGGCCCCCTACAATGAGCAGTTCTTC. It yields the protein CAIRRAGTSGRAPYNEQFF.

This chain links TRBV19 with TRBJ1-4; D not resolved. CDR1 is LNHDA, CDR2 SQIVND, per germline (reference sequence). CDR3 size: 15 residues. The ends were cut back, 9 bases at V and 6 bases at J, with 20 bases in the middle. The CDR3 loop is CASLASGRSYEKLFF. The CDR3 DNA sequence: TGTGCCAGCCTTGCGAGCGGCCGCAGCTATGAAAAACTGTTTTTT.

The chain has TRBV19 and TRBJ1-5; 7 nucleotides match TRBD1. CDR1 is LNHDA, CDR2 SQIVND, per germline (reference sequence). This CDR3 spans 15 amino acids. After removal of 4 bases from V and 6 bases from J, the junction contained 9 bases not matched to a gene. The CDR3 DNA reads TGTGCCAGTAGTAGGAAGGGGGCAGCCCCTCAGCCCCAGCATTTT. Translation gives CASSRKGAAPQPQHF.

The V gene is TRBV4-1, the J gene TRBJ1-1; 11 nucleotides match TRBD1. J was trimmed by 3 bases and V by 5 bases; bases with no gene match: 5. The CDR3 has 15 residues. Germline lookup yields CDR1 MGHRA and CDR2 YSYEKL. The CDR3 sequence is CASSRGQGVDTEAFF. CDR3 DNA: TGCGCCAGCAGCAGGGGACAGGGGGTGGACACTGAAGCTTTCTTT.

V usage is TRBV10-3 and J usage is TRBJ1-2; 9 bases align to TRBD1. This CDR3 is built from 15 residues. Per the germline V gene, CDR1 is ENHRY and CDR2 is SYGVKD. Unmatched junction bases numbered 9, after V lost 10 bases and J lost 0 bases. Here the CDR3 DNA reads TGTGCCACCCGGGACAGGGTGGAGGCTAACTATGGCTACACCTTC. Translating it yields CATRDRVEANYGYTF.

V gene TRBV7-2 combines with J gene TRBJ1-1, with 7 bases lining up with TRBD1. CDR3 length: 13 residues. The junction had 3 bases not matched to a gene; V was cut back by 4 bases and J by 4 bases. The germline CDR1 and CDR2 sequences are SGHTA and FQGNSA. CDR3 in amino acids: CASSYRGGTEAFF. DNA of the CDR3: TGTGCCAGCAGCTACAGGGGCGGCACTGAAGCTTTCTTT.

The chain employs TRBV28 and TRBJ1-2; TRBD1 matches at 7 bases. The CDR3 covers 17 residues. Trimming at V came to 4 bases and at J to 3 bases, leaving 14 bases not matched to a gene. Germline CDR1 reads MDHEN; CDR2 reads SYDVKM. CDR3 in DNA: TGTGCCAGCAGTTCCCCCCTCCGGGACAGTGGGGACTATGGCTACACCTTC. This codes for CASSSPLRDSGDYGYTF.

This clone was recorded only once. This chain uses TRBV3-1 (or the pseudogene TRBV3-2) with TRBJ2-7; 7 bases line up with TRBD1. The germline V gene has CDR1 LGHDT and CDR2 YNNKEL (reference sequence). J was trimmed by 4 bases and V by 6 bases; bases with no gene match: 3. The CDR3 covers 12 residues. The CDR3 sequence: CASSNRGYEQYV. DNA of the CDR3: TGTGCCAGCAGTAACAGGGGTTACGAGCAGTACGTC.

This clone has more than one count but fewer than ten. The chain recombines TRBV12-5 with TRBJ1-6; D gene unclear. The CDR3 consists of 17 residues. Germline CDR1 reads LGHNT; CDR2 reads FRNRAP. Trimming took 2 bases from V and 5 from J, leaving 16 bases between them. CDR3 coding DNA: TGTGCTAGTGGTTTGATCTACGGAGGAGGCCATAATTCACCCCTCCACTTT. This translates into CASGLIYGGGHNSPLHF. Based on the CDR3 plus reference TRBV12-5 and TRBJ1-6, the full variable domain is DARVTQTPRHKVTEMGQEVTMRCQPILGHNTVFWYRQTMMQGLELLAYFRNRAPLDDSGMPKDRFSAEMPDATLATLKIQPSEPRDSAVYFCASGLIYGGGHNSPLHFGNGTRLTVT.

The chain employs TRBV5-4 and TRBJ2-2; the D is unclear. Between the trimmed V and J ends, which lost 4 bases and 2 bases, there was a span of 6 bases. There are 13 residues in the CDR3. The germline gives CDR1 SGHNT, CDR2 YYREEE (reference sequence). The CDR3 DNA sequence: TGTGCCAGCAGCCGACAAAACACCGGGGAGCTGTTTTTT. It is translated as CASSRQNTGELFF.

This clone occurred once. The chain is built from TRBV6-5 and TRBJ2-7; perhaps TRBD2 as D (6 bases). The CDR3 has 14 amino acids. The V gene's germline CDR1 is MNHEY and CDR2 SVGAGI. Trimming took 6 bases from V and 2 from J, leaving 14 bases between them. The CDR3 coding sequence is TGTGCCAGCAGAAAAGGAGGGTTCCCCTACGAGCAGTACTTC. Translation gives CASRKGGFPYEQYF.

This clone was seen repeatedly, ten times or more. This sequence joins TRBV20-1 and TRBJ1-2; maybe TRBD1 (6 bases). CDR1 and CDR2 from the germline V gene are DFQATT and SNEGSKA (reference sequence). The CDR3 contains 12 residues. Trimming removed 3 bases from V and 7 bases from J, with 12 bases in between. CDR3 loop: CSASNREGGYTF. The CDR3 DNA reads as TGCAGTGCTAGTAACAGGGAGGGTGGCTACACCTTC.

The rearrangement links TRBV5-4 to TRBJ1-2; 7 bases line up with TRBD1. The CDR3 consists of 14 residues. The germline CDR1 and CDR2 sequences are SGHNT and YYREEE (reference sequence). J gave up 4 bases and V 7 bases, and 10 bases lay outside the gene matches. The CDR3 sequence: CASVNRDRGYGYTF. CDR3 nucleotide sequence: TGTGCCAGCGTCAATAGGGACAGAGGCTATGGCTACACCTTC.

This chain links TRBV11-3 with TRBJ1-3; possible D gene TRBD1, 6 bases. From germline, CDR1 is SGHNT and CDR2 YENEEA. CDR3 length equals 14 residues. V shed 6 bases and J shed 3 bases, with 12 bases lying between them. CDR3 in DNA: TGTGCCAGCAGAGCAGGGGATAGTGGAAACACCATATATTTT. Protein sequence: CASRAGDSGNTIYF.